This T cell receptor (beta chain) stems from a study of blood T cell repertoires in COVID-19. Profiling relied on immunoSEQ multiplex PCR, and the TCRdb table lists in-frame clones only, not all of them. The sample holds 150,000 to 200,000 clones, more than 75% seen once. Trimming cost V 3 bases and J 8 bases, with 12 bases left between them. The CDR3 covers 13 residues. Germline V gene sequence: CDR1 SGHRS, CDR2 YFSETQ. The gene calls are TRBV5-1 and TRBJ2-1; tentative D call: TRBD1 (6 bases). Sequenced sample: PBMCs or T cells enriched from blood (not recorded which). This TCR came from a woman between 45 and 60 years old with acute COVID-19. CDR3 sequence reads: CASSSPGVDEQFF. The CDR3 nucleotides read TGCGCCAGCAGCTCCCCAGGGGTCGATGAGCAGTTCTTC.